Sequencing of this T cell receptor (beta chain) was carried out in a study of blood T cell repertoires in COVID-19. Background on the study: Some COVID-19 samples were acute and others convalescent; all came from the United States, Italy and Spain. Sources were T cells, B-cell-depleted T cells, or PBMCs; the material itself was cDNA or gDNA.

Authors' analysis steps: It was from reference gene primer amplification that nucleated cell counts were estimated. Assay used: immunoSEQ multiplex PCR; TCRdb lists only in-frame clones, some missing. That table furnishes V, J and clone size, whereas the DNA furnished D and trimming. Here the sample spans 400,000 to 450,000 clones, approximately 90% being singletons. During active infection, Seattle patients enrolled and were then monitored through disease. The TCR comes from a man in his late teens or twenties with COVID-19, enrolled during active disease. The sample consisted of peripheral blood.

The CDR3 sequence: CASRGVTPYEQYF. DNA of the CDR3: TGTGCCAGCAGGGGAGTGACGCCCTACGAGCAGTACTTC. The V gene is TRBV6-5, the J gene TRBJ2-7; tentative D call: TRBD2 (5 bases). Germline lookup yields CDR1 MNHEY and CDR2 SVGAGI. The CDR3 sequence is 13 residues long. Trimming cost V 6 bases and J 2 bases, with 11 bases left between them.